Described below is a single T cell receptor (beta chain) sequence and its context. Its cognate antigen is unknown. PCR involved 60 Vbeta and 13 Jbeta primers. TCRdb's table, derived via immunoSEQ multiplex PCR, lists solely in-frame clones and lacks some. In the table there are around 150,000 clones, 65% to 85% of which are singletons. This sample is drawn from a study of cytomegalovirus exposure and HLA in healthy donors. The germline gives CDR1 MGHRA, CDR2 YSYEKL. Deletions cut 0 bases from V and 3 bases from J, with 9 bases between. The CDR3 runs 15 residues. Study-wide points: Upon later analysis, TCR association rates were observed to vary by HLA locus, being highest for DRB1 and lowest for HLA-C. CMV serostatus stood as the only immune exposure information on hand. A likely sequencing artifact accounted for one observed cluster of highly shared sequence variants. The study put roughly 160 TCR beta chains on its list as cytomegalovirus-associated.

The source material was PBMCs. The chain combines TRBV4-1 with TRBJ2-1; the D gene is possibly TRBD2 (5 bases). The TCR originated in a man aged 55 to 70 in good health and CMV-seronegative. CDR3 in amino acids: CASSQEGVVYNEQFF. CDR3 nucleotide sequence: TGCGCCAGCAGCCAAGAGGGAGTGGTCTACAATGAGCAGTTCTTC.